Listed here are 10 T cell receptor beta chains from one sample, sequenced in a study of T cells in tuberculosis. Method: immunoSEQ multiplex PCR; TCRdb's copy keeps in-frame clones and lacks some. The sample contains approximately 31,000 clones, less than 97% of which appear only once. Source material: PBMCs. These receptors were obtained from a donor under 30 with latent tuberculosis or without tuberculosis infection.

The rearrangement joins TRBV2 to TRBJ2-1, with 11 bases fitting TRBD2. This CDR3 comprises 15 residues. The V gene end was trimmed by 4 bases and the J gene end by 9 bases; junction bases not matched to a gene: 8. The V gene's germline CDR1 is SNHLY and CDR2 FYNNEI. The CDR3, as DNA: TGTGCCAGCAGTGGTGGTAGCGGGGGGGCCAGTGAGCAGTTCTTC. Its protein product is CASSGGSGGASEQFF. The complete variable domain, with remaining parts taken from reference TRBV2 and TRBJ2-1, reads EPEVTQTPSHQVTQMGQEVILRCVPISNHLYFYWYRQILGQKVEFLVSFYNNEISEKSEIFDDQFSVERPDGSNFTLKIRSTKLEDSAMYFCASSGGSGGASEQFFGPGTRLTVL.

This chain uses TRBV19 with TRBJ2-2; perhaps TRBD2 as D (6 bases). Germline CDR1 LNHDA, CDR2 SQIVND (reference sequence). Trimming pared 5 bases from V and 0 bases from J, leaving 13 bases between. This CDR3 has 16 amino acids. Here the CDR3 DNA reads TGTGCCAGTAGTGACCGGGGGAGAACGAACACCGGGGAGCTGTTTTTT. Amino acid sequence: CASSDRGRTNTGELFF.

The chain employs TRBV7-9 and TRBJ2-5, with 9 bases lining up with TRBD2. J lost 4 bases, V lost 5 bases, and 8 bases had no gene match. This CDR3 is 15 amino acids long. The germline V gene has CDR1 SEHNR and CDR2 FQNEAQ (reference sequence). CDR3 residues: CASSRGLAMGETQYF. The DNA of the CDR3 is TGTGCCAGCAGCCGCGGACTAGCGATGGGAGAGACCCAGTACTTC.

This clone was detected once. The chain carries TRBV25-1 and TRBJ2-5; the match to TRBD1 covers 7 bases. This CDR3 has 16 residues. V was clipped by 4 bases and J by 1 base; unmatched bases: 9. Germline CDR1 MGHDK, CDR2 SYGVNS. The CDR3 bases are TGTGCCAGCAGTGCCGAAGGGGGCAGGGGCCAAGAGACCCAGTACTTC. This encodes CASSAEGGRGQETQYF.

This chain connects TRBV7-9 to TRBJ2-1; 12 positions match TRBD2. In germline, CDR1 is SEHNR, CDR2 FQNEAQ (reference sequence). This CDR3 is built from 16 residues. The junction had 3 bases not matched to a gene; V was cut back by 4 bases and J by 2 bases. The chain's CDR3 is CASSSSSGGAYNEQFF. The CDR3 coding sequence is TGTGCCAGCAGCTCCTCTAGCGGGGGGGCCTACAATGAGCAGTTCTTC.

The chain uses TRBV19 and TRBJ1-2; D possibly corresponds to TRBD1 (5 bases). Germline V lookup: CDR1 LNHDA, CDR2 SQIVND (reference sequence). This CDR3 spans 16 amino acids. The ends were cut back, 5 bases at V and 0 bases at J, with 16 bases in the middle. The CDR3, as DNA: TGTGCCAGTAGTTACCTAGGCGGGGGAGCTAACTATGGCTACACCTTC. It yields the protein CASSYLGGGANYGYTF.

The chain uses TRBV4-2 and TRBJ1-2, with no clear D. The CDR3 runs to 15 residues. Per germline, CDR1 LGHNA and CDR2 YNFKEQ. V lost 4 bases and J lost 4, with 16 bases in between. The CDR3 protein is CASSPTSGLGYGYTF. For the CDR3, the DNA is TGTGCCAGCAGCCCGACTTCCGGGTTGGGCTATGGCTACACCTTC.

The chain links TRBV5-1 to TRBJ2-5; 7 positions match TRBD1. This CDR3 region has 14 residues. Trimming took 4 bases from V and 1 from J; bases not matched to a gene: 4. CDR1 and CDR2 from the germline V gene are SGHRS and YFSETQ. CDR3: CASSQRDSQETQYF. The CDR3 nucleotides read TGCGCCAGCAGCCAACGGGACAGCCAAGAGACCCAGTACTTC.

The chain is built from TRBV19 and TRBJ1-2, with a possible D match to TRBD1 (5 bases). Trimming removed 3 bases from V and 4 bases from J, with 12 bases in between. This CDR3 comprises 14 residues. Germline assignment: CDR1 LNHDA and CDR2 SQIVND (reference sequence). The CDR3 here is CASSISLGGYGYTF. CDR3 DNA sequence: TGTGCCAGTAGTATCTCGCTCGGGGGCTATGGCTACACCTTC.

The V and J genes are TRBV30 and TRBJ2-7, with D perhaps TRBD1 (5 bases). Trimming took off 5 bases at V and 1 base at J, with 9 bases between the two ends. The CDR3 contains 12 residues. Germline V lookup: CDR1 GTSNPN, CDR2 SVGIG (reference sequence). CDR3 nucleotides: TGTGCCTGGGGGCCAGGGTCCTACGAGCAGTACTTC. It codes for CAWGPGSYEQYF.